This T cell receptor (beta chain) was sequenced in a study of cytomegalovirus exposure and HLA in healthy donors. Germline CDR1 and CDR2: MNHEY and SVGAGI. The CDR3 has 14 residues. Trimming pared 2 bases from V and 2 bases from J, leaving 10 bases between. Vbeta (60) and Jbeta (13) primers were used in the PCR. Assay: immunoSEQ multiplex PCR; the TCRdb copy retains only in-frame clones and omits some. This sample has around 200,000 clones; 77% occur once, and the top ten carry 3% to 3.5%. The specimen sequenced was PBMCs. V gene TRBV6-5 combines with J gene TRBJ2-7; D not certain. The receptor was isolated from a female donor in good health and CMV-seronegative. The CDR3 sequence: CASSYRLEPYEQYF. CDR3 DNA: TGTGCCAGCAGTTACCGACTGGAACCCTACGAGCAGTACTTC.